Given below is one TCR beta chain in context. What it binds is unknown. The data were obtained in a study of cytomegalovirus exposure and HLA in healthy donors. Study-wide results and limits: Overall, approximately 150 TCR beta chains were annotated as cytomegalovirus-associated. Donor immune exposure was known only as CMV serostatus. A missense variant in DCLRE1C was later tied to TCR beta V- and J-gene trimming. Most TCR sequences were uncommon, yet certain public TCRs appeared in many donors.

PCR used 60 Vbeta primers and 13 Jbeta primers. Profiled with immunoSEQ multiplex PCR; TCRdb holds only in-frame clones, not every one. The repertoire holds around 150,000 clones, with 60% to 85% as singletons. J lost 1 base, V lost 7 bases, and 4 bases had no gene match. In germline, CDR1 is MNHNS, CDR2 SASEGT. The CDR3 covers 13 residues. The sequencing sample was made of PBMCs. This receptor was identified in a man younger than 45 in good health and CMV-seropositive. The rearrangement links TRBV6-1 to TRBJ2-7; 7 nucleotides match TRBD1. The CDR3 spells CASNDRASYEQYF. The DNA for the CDR3 is TGTGCCAGCAACGACAGGGCTTCCTACGAGCAGTACTTC.